This T cell receptor beta chain originates from a study of human T cells and chemical hapten exposure. Time point: patch test 1, 2 weeks after DPC sensitization. The treatment is: therapeutic diphenylcyclopropenone sensitization with weekly scalp DPC. Each CDR3 protein gets one entry after TCRdb re-called the RACE reads with MiXCR. The repertoire consists of some 400,000 distinct CDR3 sequences, with roughly 5% occurring once and the leading ten covering approximately 2.5%. In this sample, this clonotype turned up many times. V dropped 0 bases and J dropped 5 bases, with 11 bases sitting between them. This CDR3 has 14 residues. Germline CDR1 SGHRS, CDR2 YFSETQ.

This receptor was taken from a woman aged 50 to 60 with alopecia areata. Some clones in this sample may be carry-over from other donors' samples. The rearrangement joins TRBV5-1 to TRBJ1-1; D gene unclear. The sample in question was whole blood, obtained in connection with sensitization to the hapten diphenylcyclopropenone (DPC). The CDR3 nucleotides read TGCGCCAGCAGCTTGGAAGGAAGTTGGACTGAAGCTTTCTTT. It is translated as CASSLEGSWTEAFF.